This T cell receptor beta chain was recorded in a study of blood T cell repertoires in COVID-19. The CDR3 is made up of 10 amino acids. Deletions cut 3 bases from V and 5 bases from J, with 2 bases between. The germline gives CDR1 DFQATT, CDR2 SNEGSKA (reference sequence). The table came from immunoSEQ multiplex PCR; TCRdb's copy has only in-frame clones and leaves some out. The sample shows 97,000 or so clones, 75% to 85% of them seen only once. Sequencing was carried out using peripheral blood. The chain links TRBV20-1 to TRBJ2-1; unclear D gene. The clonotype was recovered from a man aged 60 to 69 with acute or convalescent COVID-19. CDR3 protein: CSASNNEQFF. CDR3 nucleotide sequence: TGCAGTGCTAGCAACAATGAGCAGTTCTTC.